The T cell receptor (beta chain) under discussion was sequenced for a study of siplizumab effects on memory and regulatory T cells. Some clones are missing from TCRdb's copy, which holds only in-frame ones; the method was immunoSEQ multiplex PCR. This table has tens of thousands of clones, roughly 97% appearing once. This clonotype was sampled from a human donor in good health. The sample was naive CD8+ T cells sorted from blood.

The CDR3 loop is CASSLGSAGQYNEQFF. DNA for the CDR3: TGTGCCAGTAGTCTTGGTTCAGCGGGGCAGTACAATGAGCAGTTCTTC. The chain combines TRBV19 with TRBJ2-1; TRBD2 agrees at 7 bases. The CDR3 totals 16 residues. Germline loops: CDR1 LNHDA, CDR2 SQIVND (reference sequence). V dropped 5 bases and J dropped 4; count of bases not matched to a gene: 11. Supplemented by reference TRBV19 and TRBJ2-1, the full variable domain reads DGGITQSPKYLFRKEGQNVTLSCEQNLNHDAMYWYRQDPGQGLRLIYYSQIVNDFQKGDIAEGYSVSREKKESFPLTVTSAQKNPTAFYLCASSLGSAGQYNEQFFGPGTRLTVL.